The TCR beta chain described here comes from a study of T cell responses to AZD1222 COVID-19 vaccine. The germline CDR1 and CDR2 sequences are SQVTM and ANQGSEA. The CDR3 is made up of 15 amino acids. V lost 6 bases to trimming and J lost 1 base, with 19 bases between them. The table came from immunoSEQ multiplex PCR; TCRdb's copy has only in-frame clones and leaves some out. The repertoire includes about 83,000 clones, approximately 90% of them detected once, and roughly 5% sits in the top ten. The sample was peripheral blood, taken on day 0 of MenACWY control vaccination. The chain has TRBV29-1 and TRBJ2-7, with TRBD1 as a possible D gene (5 bases). This clonotype originated in an adult in good health. CDR3 sequence reads: CSVSGTDSLSYEQYF. CDR3 sequence (DNA): TGCAGCGTCTCCGGCACTGACAGTTTATCCTACGAGCAGTACTTC.